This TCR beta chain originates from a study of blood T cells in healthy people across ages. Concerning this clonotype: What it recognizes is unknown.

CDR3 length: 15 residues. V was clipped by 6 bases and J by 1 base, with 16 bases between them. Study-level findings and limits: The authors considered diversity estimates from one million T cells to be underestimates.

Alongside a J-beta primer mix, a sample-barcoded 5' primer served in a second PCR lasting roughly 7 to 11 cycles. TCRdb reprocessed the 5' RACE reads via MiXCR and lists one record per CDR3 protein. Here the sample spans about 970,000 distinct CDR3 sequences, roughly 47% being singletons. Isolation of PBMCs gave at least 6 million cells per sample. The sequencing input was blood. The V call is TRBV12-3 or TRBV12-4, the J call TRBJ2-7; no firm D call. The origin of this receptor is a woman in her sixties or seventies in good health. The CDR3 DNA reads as TGTGCCAGCAGACAGACCGGGTCGAATTCCTACGAGCAGTACTTC. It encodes CASRQTGSNSYEQYF.